This record looks at one T cell receptor beta chain sequence and its context. Its antigen is currently unknown. This specimen belongs to a study of cytomegalovirus exposure and HLA in healthy donors. For the study at large: Most donors, 80% to 90% of a few hundred genotyped, fell in the Caucasian-associated ancestry cluster. Study conclusions and caveats: Previous analysis showed most TCR beta V segments were productive about 87% or about 30% of the time.

It was with 60 Vbeta and 13 Jbeta primers that the PCR ran. Profiling relied on immunoSEQ multiplex PCR, and the TCRdb table lists in-frame clones only, not all of them. The top ten clones hold about 10% of a sample with roughly 98,000 clones, more than 70% of them seen once. Germline CDR1 reads MDHEN; CDR2 reads SYDVKM. There are 14 residues in the CDR3. V dropped 5 bases and J dropped 3 bases, with 10 bases sitting between them. The V and J genes are TRBV28 and TRBJ1-4; TRBD1 might be the D (5 bases). The sequencing sample was made of PBMCs. The source is a young man in good health and CMV-seropositive. The CDR3 spells CASSPGGANEKLFF. The CDR3 DNA sequence: TGTGCCAGCAGTCCCGGGGGGGCTAATGAAAAACTGTTTTTT. Complete variable domain (other parts from reference TRBV28 and TRBJ1-4): DVKVTQSSRYLVKRTGEKVFLECVQDMDHENMFWYRQDPGLGLRLIYFSYDVKMKEKGDIPEGYSVSREKKERFSLILESASTNQTSMYLCASSPGGANEKLFFGSGTQLSVL.